This T cell receptor (beta chain) derives from a study of shared clonotypes between healthy human individuals. Assay used: immunoSEQ multiplex PCR; TCRdb lists only in-frame clones, some missing. The repertoire includes roughly 2,500,000 clones, 93% of them detected once, and about 0.38% sits in the top ten. This CDR3 comprises 12 residues. Deletions cut 5 bases from V and 0 bases from J, with 4 bases between. The V gene's germline CDR1 is MDHEN and CDR2 SYDVKM. Material: naive CD4+ T cells from PBMCs. The sample's subset: CD45RA+ positively selected. The genes are TRBV28 and TRBJ1-1; no clear D. This TCR came from a man between 18 and 29 years old in good health. Some clones in this sample may be carry-over from other donors' samples. The CDR3 is CASSTMNTEAFF. CDR3 nucleotide sequence: TGTGCCAGCAGTACGATGAACACTGAAGCTTTCTTT. The full variable domain, in which reference TRBV28 and TRBJ1-1 provide the parts outside the CDR3, is DVKVTQSSRYLVKRTGEKVFLECVQDMDHENMFWYRQDPGLGLRLIYFSYDVKMKEKGDIPEGYSVSREKKERFSLILESASTNQTSMYLCASSTMNTEAFFGQGTRLTVV.